Described below is a single T cell receptor beta chain sequence and its context. The clone's antigen remains unknown. No base-level quality is on record; no much larger clone is a single base apart. Between the V and J ends, shortened by 5 bases and 8 bases respectively, the junction contains 18 bases. The germline V gene specifies SGHAT as CDR1 and FQNNGV as CDR2. The CDR3, from cysteine to phenylalanine, totals 14 residues. The retained sequence is limited to the CDR3, 42 bases, with the frame set at the first base. The donors were roughly 39 Caucasian individuals from Russia, aged about 6 to 95 years, who were systemically healthy. Roughly 10 milliliters of peripheral blood were collected from each donor into EDTA-treated Vacutainer tubes. Ficoll-Paque density-gradient centrifugation was used to isolate PBMCs, with at least 7 million obtained per sample. Total RNA, at least 6 micrograms per sample, was extracted from PBMCs with Trizol reagent. Naive CD45RAhigh/CD27high T cell percentages were measured by flow cytometry on a PBMC aliquot from every donor.

This sample is drawn from a study of blood T cells in healthy people across ages (dated by TCRdb to the mid-2010s). Background on the whole study: In model experiments, template switching captured roughly one uniquely barcoded TCR beta cDNA molecule for every two T cells. The donors were divided into four age groups: young (average approximately 16 years), middle-aged (approximately 39), aged (about 61) and long-lived (82). Using deep sequencing normalized with unique cDNA molecular identifiers, the study measured how TCR beta repertoire diversity changes with age. To avoid experimental bias, donors of different ages were randomly spread across the sequencing lanes. Using the same blood draw, the study looked at two additional independent replicas of 1 million unique cDNA reads for two donors, one aged 18 to 30 and the other aged 80 or older.

What the authors observed across the whole study: The long-lived group showed more naive CD4+ T cells, fewer expanded clones and increased TCR diversity than the aged group, suggesting age selection. Since profiling was done on bulk unsorted PBMCs, naive and antigen-experienced compartments could not be conclusively compared. Estimates of total diversity from one million sequenced T cells were regarded as lower bounds and underestimates. As age increased, observed TCR beta diversity per million T cells dropped in a roughly linear way, and a significant reduction was already evident by age about 36. Because donor CMV infection status was unknown, age-related changes in expanded clonotypes were potentially confounded. There was a strong correlation between observed TCR beta diversity and the percentage of naive T cells measured by flow cytometry.

The library was obtained by 5' RACE. The run used an Illumina HiSeq 2500. A second about 6 to 11 cycle PCR used a sample-barcoded 5' primer and a J-beta primer mix. Each TCR beta cDNA molecule received a unique molecular identifier from a template-switch 5' adaptor carrying 12 random nucleotides. Each sample yielded at least 2.5 million CDR3-containing paired-end reads. First-strand cDNA was synthesized from all RNA with the Mint cDNA synthesis kit, primed by a TRBC-specific oligonucleotide. Following uracil-DNA glycosylase treatment, all cDNA underwent a first 18-cycle PCR with the universal primers M1SS and BC2_uni_R. In the paper's pipeline: For normalization, 1 million high-quality reads, each with a distinct molecular identifier, were randomly selected from each sample. Reads with shared molecular identifiers were discarded instead of being binned into consensus sequences. MiTCR, with a Q25 quality threshold and the strictest error-elimination algorithm, was used for CDR3 identification, clonotype clustering and error correction. A nonparametric unseen species model with Euler transformation was used to estimate lower-bound total TCR beta diversity. Through fastp at Q25 and MiXCR, TCRdb rebuilt clones from the public reads, retaining in-frame beta chains. Rows merge per CDR3 protein into single entries with the most common DNA and genes. These V and J calls originate from TCRdb's pipeline instead of the authors' own analysis. In all, the sample holds around 1.7 million distinct CDR3 sequences, and 28% of those were seen once. The ten largest clonotypes hold roughly 8.2% of the sample.

The rearranged chain carries TRBV11-2 and TRBJ1-2, with TRBD1 tentatively as D gene (6 bases match). Sequences were obtained from blood. The sequence derives from a woman aged 30 to 39 in good health. The encoded CDR3 is CASSQGTAPGGYTF. The sequenced DNA is TGTGCCAGCAGCCAGGGGACGGCCCCCGGGGGCTACACCTTC.